This note documents a single T cell receptor beta chain sequence. Its target is unknown. This entry comes from a study of beta chain features in type 1 diabetes. Sequencing targeted expressed TCRB transcripts, as all isolated RNA had been reverse transcribed. Measured with immunoSEQ multiplex PCR; TCRdb has only the in-frame clones, and not every one. The sample carries fewer than 500,000 clones, around 14% recorded once. Trimming took off 5 bases at V and 3 bases at J, with 10 bases between the two ends. The CDR3 length is 13 residues. Germline CDR1 reads SEHNR; CDR2 reads FQNEAQ (reference sequence). General study findings and limits: A potential influence of HLA type upon TCRB rearrangement remained unresolved herein.

This clonotype was sampled from a man younger than 45 in good health. The J gene is TRBJ2-5, the V gene TRBV7-9, with D maybe TRBD2 (6 bases). The sample consisted of naive CD4+ T cells from blood. This CDR3 reads CASSLRTKETQYF. For the CDR3, the DNA is TGTGCCAGCAGCCTCCGGACTAAAGAGACCCAGTACTTC.